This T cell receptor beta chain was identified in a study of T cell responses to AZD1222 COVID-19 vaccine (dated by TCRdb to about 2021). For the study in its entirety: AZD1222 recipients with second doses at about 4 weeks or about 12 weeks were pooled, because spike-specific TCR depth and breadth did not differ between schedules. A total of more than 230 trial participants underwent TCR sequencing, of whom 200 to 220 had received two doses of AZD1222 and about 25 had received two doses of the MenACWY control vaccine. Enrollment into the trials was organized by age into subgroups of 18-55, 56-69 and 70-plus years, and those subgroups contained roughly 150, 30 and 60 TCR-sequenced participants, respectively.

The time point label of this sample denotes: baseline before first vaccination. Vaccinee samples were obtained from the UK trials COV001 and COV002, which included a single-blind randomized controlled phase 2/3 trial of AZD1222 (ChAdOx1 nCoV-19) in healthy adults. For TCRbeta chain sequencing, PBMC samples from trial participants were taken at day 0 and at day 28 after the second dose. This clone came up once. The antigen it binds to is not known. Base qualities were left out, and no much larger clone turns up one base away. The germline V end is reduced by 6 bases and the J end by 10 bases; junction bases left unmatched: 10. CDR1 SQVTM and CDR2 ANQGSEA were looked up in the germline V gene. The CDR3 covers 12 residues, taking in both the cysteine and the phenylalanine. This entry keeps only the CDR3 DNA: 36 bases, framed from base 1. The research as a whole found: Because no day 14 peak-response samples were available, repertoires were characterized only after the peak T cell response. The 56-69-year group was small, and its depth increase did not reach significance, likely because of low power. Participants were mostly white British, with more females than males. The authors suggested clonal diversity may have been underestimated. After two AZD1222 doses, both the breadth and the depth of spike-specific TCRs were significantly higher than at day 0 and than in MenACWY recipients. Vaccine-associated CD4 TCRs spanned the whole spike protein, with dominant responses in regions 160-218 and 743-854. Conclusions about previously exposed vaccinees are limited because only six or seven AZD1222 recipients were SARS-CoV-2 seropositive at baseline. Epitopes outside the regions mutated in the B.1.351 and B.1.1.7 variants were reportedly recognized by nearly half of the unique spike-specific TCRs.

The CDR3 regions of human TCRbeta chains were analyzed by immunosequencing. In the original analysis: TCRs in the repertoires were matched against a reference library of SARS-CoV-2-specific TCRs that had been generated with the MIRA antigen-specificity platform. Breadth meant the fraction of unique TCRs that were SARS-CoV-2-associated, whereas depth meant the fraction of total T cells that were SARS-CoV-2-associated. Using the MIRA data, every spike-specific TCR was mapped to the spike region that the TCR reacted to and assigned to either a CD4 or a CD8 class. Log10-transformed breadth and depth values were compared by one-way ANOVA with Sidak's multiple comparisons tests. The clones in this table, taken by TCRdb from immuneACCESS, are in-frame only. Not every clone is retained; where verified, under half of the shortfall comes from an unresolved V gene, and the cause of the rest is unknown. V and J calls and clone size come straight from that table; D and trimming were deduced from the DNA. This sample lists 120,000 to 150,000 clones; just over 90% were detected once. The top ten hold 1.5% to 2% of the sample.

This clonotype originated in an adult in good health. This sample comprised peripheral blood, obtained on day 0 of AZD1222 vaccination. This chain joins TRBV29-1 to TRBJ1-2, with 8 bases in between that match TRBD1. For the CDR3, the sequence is CSVSGQDILYTF. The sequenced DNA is TGCAGCGTGTCGGGACAGGATATCCTCTACACCTTC. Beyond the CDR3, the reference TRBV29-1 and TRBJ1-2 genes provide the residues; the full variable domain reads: SAVISQKPSRDICQRGTSLTIQCQVDSQVTMMFWYRQQPGQSLTLIATANQGSEATYESGFVIDKFPISRPNLTFSTLTVSNMSPEDSSIYLCSVSGQDILYTFGSGTRLTVV.